What follows are 8 T cell receptor beta chains derived from one specimen sequenced in a study of blood T cell repertoires in COVID-19. Sequenced by immunoSEQ multiplex PCR; TCRdb stores in-frame clones only, minus some. The sample holds 95,000 to 150,000 clones, over 65% seen once. Material for sequencing was peripheral blood. The receptor set was obtained from a woman in her seventies with acute or convalescent COVID-19.

This clone was seen just once. The V gene is TRBV21-1, the J gene TRBJ2-7; the table's D call TRBD1 went unverified against the DNA. TRBV21-1 is a pseudogene locus. This CDR3 contains 15 residues. The CDR3 bases are TGTGCCAGCAGCAAGACCCAGGGGGCGGGGTACGAGCAGTACGTC. Its protein product is CASSKTQGAGYEQYV.

The chain joins TRBV5-4 to TRBJ2-7; tentatively, D is TRBD1 (6 bases). V was clipped by 0 bases and J by 7 bases, with 14 bases between them. Per the germline V gene, CDR1 is SGHNT and CDR2 is YYREEE (reference sequence). This CDR3 region has 14 residues. CDR3 bases: TGTGCCAGCAGCTTGGACAGGGAGACGGTGGAGCAGTACGTC. Translating it yields CASSLDRETVEQYV.

This chain uses TRBV19 with TRBJ2-5; possibly TRBD2 for D (6 bases). The CDR3 consists of 14 residues. Trimming stripped 4 bases from V and 8 bases from J, with 17 bases between. The germline V gene encodes CDR1 LNHDA and CDR2 SQIVND (reference sequence). The CDR3 DNA reads TGTGCCAGTAGTACGAGACAGTCCGGGACTACCCAGTACTTC. Translated: CASSTRQSGTTQYF.

This rearrangement joins TRBV5-1 to TRBJ1-5; possibly TRBD1 for D (5 bases). V lost 1 base to trimming and J lost 7 bases, with 12 bases between them. The CDR3 is 14 residues long. In germline, CDR1 is SGHRS, CDR2 YFSETQ. CDR3 DNA sequence: TGCGCCAGCAGCTTGACTGGGGCTGGACAGCCCCAGCATTTT. This codes for CASSLTGAGQPQHF.

In this sample, this clone turned up once. The rearrangement joins TRBV5-5 to TRBJ2-3; TRBD1 agrees at 8 bases. The CDR3 runs to 17 residues. From germline, CDR1 is SGHKS and CDR2 YYEKEE (reference sequence). The ends lost 4 bases at V and 1 base at J; junction bases unmatched: 11. In nucleotides, the CDR3 is TGTGCCAGCAGCACCAGTCCTGACAGGGGTGGCACAGATACGCAGTATTTT. This encodes CASSTSPDRGGTDTQYF.

DNA for the CDR3: TGTGCCTGGGCCGGGACATTCAATCAGCCCCAGCATTTT. Protein product: CAWAGTFNQPQHF. The rearrangement joins TRBV30 to TRBJ1-5; tentatively, D is TRBD1 (6 bases). The CDR3 runs 13 residues. From germline, CDR1 is GTSNPN and CDR2 SVGIG (reference sequence). Trimming took 5 bases from V and 3 from J, leaving 11 bases between them.

The genes are TRBV5-1 and TRBJ1-2; D may be TRBD1 (6 bases). Trimming cost V 0 bases and J 8 bases, with 14 bases left between them. The CDR3 covers 14 residues. Germline-derived CDR1 and CDR2 are SGHRS and YFSETQ. The CDR3 nucleotides are TGCGCCAGCAGCTTGGAATCAGGGGCTCAAGGCTACACCTTC. This encodes CASSLESGAQGYTF.

V and J are TRBV2 and TRBJ1-6, with 10 bases matching TRBD1. The CDR3 has 13 amino acids. Germline loops: CDR1 SNHLY, CDR2 FYNNEI. With V trimmed by 9 bases and J by 9 bases, 5 bases remained unmatched. CDR3 amino acids: CASRQGAGSPLHF. The DNA of the CDR3 is TGTGCCAGTCGACAGGGGGCAGGTTCACCCCTCCACTTT.